This TCR beta chain was observed in a study of T cells in Graves' hyperthyroidism and ophthalmopathy. Authors of the study amplified TCR beta CDR3 regions from RNA transcripts. Researchers ran a first-round RT-PCR on the TCR CDR3 using the HTBI primer set. One entry per CDR3 protein results from TCRdb running MiXCR on the multiplex PCR reads. This sample has under 350,000 distinct CDR3 sequences, with roughly 13% found just once. This clonotype showed up many times. Germline V gene lookup returns CDR1 SEHNR and CDR2 FQNEAQ (reference sequence). The CDR3 extends over 15 amino acids. V dropped 3 bases and J dropped 2 bases, with 12 bases sitting between them.

The gene calls are TRBV7-9 and TRBJ2-3; the D gene is possibly TRBD2 (6 bases). The receptor was derived from a middle-aged woman with Graves' ophthalmopathy. The sample taken for sequencing was blood. In nucleotides, the CDR3 is TGTGCCAGCAGCTTCGTAGCGGAAAACACAGATACGCAGTATTTT. Translating gives CASSFVAENTDTQYF.